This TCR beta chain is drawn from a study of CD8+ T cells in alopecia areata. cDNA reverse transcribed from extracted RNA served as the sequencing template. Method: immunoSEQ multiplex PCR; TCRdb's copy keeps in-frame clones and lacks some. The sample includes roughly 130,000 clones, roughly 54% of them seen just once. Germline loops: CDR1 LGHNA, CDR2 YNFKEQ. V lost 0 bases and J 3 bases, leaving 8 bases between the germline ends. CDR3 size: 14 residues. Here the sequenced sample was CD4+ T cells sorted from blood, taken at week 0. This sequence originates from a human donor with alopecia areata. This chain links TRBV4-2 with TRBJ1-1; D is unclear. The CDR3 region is CASSQEVSDTEAFF. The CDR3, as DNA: TGTGCCAGCAGCCAAGAGGTCAGCGACACTGAAGCTTTCTTT.